The present entry profiles one TCR beta chain with its context. The sample holds a few counts of this clonotype. The antigen it binds to is not known. Nothing much larger sits one base from this clone, and base qualities are not available. TCR beta CDR3 regions were amplified from RNA transcripts. A first-round RT-PCR of the TCR CDR3 used the HTBI primer set with the Qiagen OneStep RT-PCR kit. Libraries were constructed in a second round of multiplex PCR, after which size selection and purification were performed. Sequencing of the libraries was done on an Illumina HiSeq2000 using paired-end 100 bp reads. In the original analysis: SOAPnuke was used to process the raw data, throwing out any read that contained adapters or uncalled bases, had a mean Phred below 15, or lacked an exact constant-primer or identifier match. High-quality paired reads were merged using COPE v1.2.5, and each unique nucleotide sequence was defined as a clonotype. Clonotypes were aligned to IMGT TRBV, TRBD and TRBJ reference segments using MiTCR v1.1. Only V-J combinations with frequency above 0.0001, covering roughly 99% of repertoires, were analysed. A TCS score was defined as the ratio of F50 (clonal expansion) to E x V (chaos), with BLOSUM62-based TCRdist applied between CDR3 peptides within each V-J. Welch's t-statistics and random forest reduced roughly 540 V-J features to 13, which were used in a naive Bayes classifier (R e1071). TCRdb passed the public sequencing reads through fastp at Q25 and MiXCR, retaining productive beta sequences. For every CDR3 protein sequence, its rows merge into one entry that carries the most common genes and DNA. These V and J calls originate from TCRdb's pipeline instead of the authors' own analysis. The table for this sample lists around 420,000 distinct CDR3 sequences; around 14% of them were counted only once. The top ten clonotypes cover around an eighth of the sample.

The sample is drawn from a study of T cells in Graves' hyperthyroidism and ophthalmopathy (dated by TCRdb to the late 2010s). The study in broad terms: Peripheral blood samples were taken at initial diagnosis, before any treatment was given. A discovery cohort of about a hundred patients, roughly 45 with Graves' ophthalmopathy and 57 with stable Graves' hyperthyroidism, was used to find distinguishing TCR V-J signatures. An independent validation cohort of around 19 hyperthyroidism patients and 15 or so patients who later progressed to ophthalmopathy tested prospective prediction of ophthalmopathy. The roughly 91 discovery patients were randomly split 7:3 into training and test sets. In several Graves' hyperthyroidism patients, the study also compared T-cell repertoires from thyroid tissue with T-cell repertoires from blood. Once sampling was done, hyperthyroidism patients were given methimazole at a starting dose of 30 mg daily, whereas ophthalmopathy patients were given high-dose intravenous methylprednisolone. According to the paper, TCR Vbeta CDR3 sequencing was carried out on about 140 peripheral blood samples, which came from fewer than 50 ophthalmopathy, some 73 hyperthyroidism and roughly 17 progressor patients.

From a lookup of the germline V gene (reference sequence), CDR1 and CDR2 are SEHNR and FQNEAQ. Between the V and J ends, shortened by 2 bases and 6 bases respectively, the junction contains 7 bases. From cysteine to phenylalanine, the CDR3 is 12 amino acids long. Of the read, only the CDR3 DNA is kept; its 36 bases are in frame from base 1. The paper as a whole reports these results and caveats: Blood samples also contained most of the expanded thyroid clonotypes (frequency above 0.001), which suggests that blood repertoires may reflect thyroid immune responses. No statistical method was used to fix the sample size in advance, and group allocation was not hidden from the investigators. A 13 V-J signature model separated ophthalmopathy from stable hyperthyroidism, with around 90% sensitivity and approximately 81% specificity in cross-validation and 80%/75% in testing. During validation, the model predicted progression to ophthalmopathy a median of approximately six months ahead of onset, with almost 71% sensitivity and 72.22% specificity.

Stable Graves' hyperthyroidism was defined as the absence of progression to ophthalmopathy over 18 months of follow-up. Hyperthyroidism patients were newly diagnosed, with disease duration under 2 months, and aged 18 to 65 years. Patients with uncontrolled infections, other autoimmune diseases, pregnancy or lactation were excluded. Diagnoses were based on clinical symptoms, serum thyroxine and TRAb, thyroid ultrasound and orbital computed tomography. Ficoll-Paque density gradient centrifugation was used to isolate PBMCs from about 9.4 ml of fresh peripheral blood. Trizol reagent was used to extract total RNA, and RNA quality was then checked on an Agilent 2100 Bioanalyzer.

The receptor chain draws on TRBV7-9 and TRBJ2-5, with the D gene not confidently named. Sequencing was performed on blood. This clonotype was obtained from a woman aged 18-30 years with Graves' hyperthyroidism. CDR3 sequence: CASSLSQKTQYF. The base sequence is TGTGCCAGCAGCTTAAGTCAAAAGACCCAGTACTTC. Extended through the reference TRBV7-9 and TRBJ2-5 proteins, this CDR3 yields the full variable domain: DTGVSQNPRHKITKRGQNVTFRCDPISEHNRLYWYRQTLGQGPEFLTYFQNEAQLEKSRLLSDRFSAERPKGSFSTLEIQRTEQGDSAMYLCASSLSQKTQYFGPGTRLLVL.